The 18 T cell receptor beta chains in this list originate from one sample, sequenced in a study of blood T cell repertoires in COVID-19 (dated by TCRdb to the early 2020s). Library construction relied on the immunoSEQ multiplex PCR assay. TCRdb took over this immuneACCESS table, retaining in-frame rearrangements with V and J assigned. Such tables are incomplete; in checked studies, under half of the missing clones stem from an unresolved V gene, and the remainder is unexplained. The sample yields 310,000 or so clones; around 90% were counted once. The top ten constitute 8% to 9% of the sample. The material sequenced was PBMCs or T cells enriched from blood (not recorded which). The receptor set was obtained from a woman under 30 who had recovered from COVID-19.

The gene calls are TRBV29-1 and TRBJ2-7; 7 bases fit TRBD1. Germline V CDR1 and CDR2: SQVTM, ANQGSEA. V lost 4 bases to trimming and J lost 6 bases; unmatched junction nucleotides: 6. This CDR3 has 12 residues. CDR3 bases: TGCAGCGTTGGGGACAGAATAGGCGAGCAGTACTTC. It encodes CSVGDRIGEQYF.

This sequence joins TRBV6-6 and TRBJ1-1; 7 bases map to TRBD1. Per germline, CDR1 MNHNY and CDR2 SVGAGI (reference sequence). The V and J ends lost 8 bases and 0 bases, in that order; junction bases with no gene match: 9. CDR3 length: 15 residues. CDR3: CASGDNRGLNTEAFF. The DNA for the CDR3 is TGTGCCAGCGGGGACAACAGGGGACTGAACACTGAAGCTTTCTTT.

The chain joins TRBV18 to TRBJ2-7, with D possibly being TRBD1 (5 bases). This CDR3 contains 14 residues. Germline-derived CDR1 and CDR2 are KGHSH and LQKENI. Trimming removed 3 bases at V and 10 bases at J, with 19 bases between. CDR3 bases: TGTGCCAGCTCACCGGTCCAGGGTCAGATAATACAGTACTTC. It yields the protein CASSPVQGQIIQYF.

The V call is TRBV28, the J call TRBJ2-5; TRBD1 agrees at 8 bases. This CDR3 spans 15 amino acids. Germline V lookup: CDR1 MDHEN, CDR2 SYDVKM. V shed 6 bases, J shed 5 bases, and the junction held 11 bases outside the gene matches. The CDR3 DNA sequence: TGTGCCAGCAGCCTACCCAGGGGGCCATTTGAGACCCAGTACTTC. This gives the protein CASSLPRGPFETQYF.

This clone was observed a few times. The V call is TRBV20-1, the J call TRBJ1-5, with D possibly being TRBD1 (6 bases). The CDR3 is 17 residues long. V was shortened by 3 bases and J by 0 bases, with 18 bases between the two germline ends. CDR1 is DFQATT, CDR2 SNEGSKA, per germline (reference sequence). The CDR3 loop reads CSASQGTGWVSNQPQHF. The CDR3 nucleotides read TGCAGTGCTAGTCAGGGAACAGGGTGGGTTAGCAATCAGCCCCAGCATTTT.

The V call is TRBV5-1, the J call TRBJ2-5, with no clear D. Germline lookup yields CDR1 SGHRS and CDR2 YFSETQ. CDR3 size: 15 residues. Trimming cost V 2 bases and J 2 bases, with 13 bases left between them. The chain's CDR3 is CASSFSSPQQETQYF. As DNA, the CDR3 is TGCGCCAGCAGCTTTTCTTCTCCGCAGCAAGAGACCCAGTACTTC.

The rearrangement joins TRBV6-5 to TRBJ2-7, with TRBD1 identical over 8 bases. The junction had 2 bases not matched to a gene; V was cut back by 1 base and J by 0 bases. This CDR3 comprises 15 residues. CDR1 and CDR2 (germline): MNHEY, SVGAGI. CDR3 coding DNA: TGTGCCAGCAGTTACTGGGGACAGGTCTCCTACGAGCAGTACTTC. This codes for CASSYWGQVSYEQYF.

V usage is TRBV14 and J usage is TRBJ2-1, with D perhaps matching TRBD1 (5 bases). Deletions cut 4 bases from V and 1 base from J, with 14 bases between. The CDR3 is 16 amino acids. CDR1 is SGHDN and CDR2 is FVKESK in the germline V gene. The CDR3 protein is CASSLQEGVSYNEQFF. The CDR3 DNA reads as TGTGCCAGCAGCCTTCAAGAAGGGGTGTCCTACAATGAGCAGTTCTTC. Full variable domain (outside the CDR3, taken from reference TRBV14 and TRBJ2-1): EAGVTQFPSHSVIEKGQTVTLRCDPISGHDNLYWYRRVMGKEIKFLLHFVKESKQDESGMPNNRFLAERTGGTYSTLKVQPAELEDSGVYFCASSLQEGVSYNEQFFGPGTRLTVL.

The rearrangement joins TRBV2 to TRBJ1-6, with 7 positions matching TRBD1. In germline, CDR1 is SNHLY, CDR2 FYNNEI. V lost 1 base, J lost 10 bases, and 7 bases stayed unmatched. This CDR3 has 15 amino acids. This CDR3 is CASSEERGRDSPLHF. The CDR3 nucleotides read TGTGCCAGCAGTGAAGAAAGGGGGCGAGACTCACCCCTCCACTTT.

The CDR3 coding sequence is TGTGCCATCACCCGGACAGGGGATAGGAACACTGAAGCTTTCTTT. Its translation is CAITRTGDRNTEAFF. The rearrangement uses TRBV10-3 and TRBJ1-1; 9 bases agree with TRBD1. Germline trimming cut 7 bases from V and 1 base from J; bases unmatched to any gene: 7. The CDR3 has 15 residues. CDR1 and CDR2 from the germline V gene are ENHRY and SYGVKD.

The chain carries TRBV6-5 and TRBJ2-7, with TRBD1 as a possible D gene (6 bases). V was cut by 6 bases and J by 2 bases, with 14 bases left in between. This CDR3 region has 14 residues. Germline lookup yields CDR1 MNHEY and CDR2 SVGAGI. CDR3 residues: CASSRTRDTYEQYF. DNA for the CDR3: TGTGCCAGCAGCCGGACCCGGGACACCTACGAGCAGTACTTC.

The chain uses TRBV28 and TRBJ1-5; D is unclear. The V end lost 3 bases, the J end lost 2 bases, and 11 bases lay between the germline ends. The CDR3 extends over 15 amino acids. Germline assignment: CDR1 MDHEN and CDR2 SYDVKM. The CDR3 reads CASSFSRFGNQPQHF. The CDR3 DNA sequence: TGTGCCAGCAGTTTCTCCCGGTTCGGCAATCAGCCCCAGCATTTT.

This clone was seen once. The rearrangement links TRBV5-1 to TRBJ2-3; 7 nucleotides align to TRBD1. Germline values: CDR1 SGHRS, CDR2 YFSETQ. The J segment lost 2 bases and the V segment lost 2 bases, leaving 8 bases of the junction unmatched. CDR3 length: 16 amino acids. The DNA of the CDR3 is TGCGCCAGCAGCTTCTTATGGACAGGAGCCACAGATACGCAGTATTTT. The encoded protein is CASSFLWTGATDTQYF. Full variable domain (outside the CDR3, taken from reference TRBV5-1 and TRBJ2-3): KAGVTQTPRYLIKTRGQQVTLSCSPISGHRSVSWYQQTPGQGLQFLFEYFSETQRNKGNFPGRFSGRQFSNSRSEMNVSTLELGDSALYLCASSFLWTGATDTQYFGPGTRLTVL.

The V call is TRBV5-5, the J call TRBJ1-5, with D uncertain. The CDR3 is 13 amino acids. CDR1 is SGHKS, CDR2 YYEKEE, per germline (reference sequence). The V and J ends lost 5 bases and 2 bases respectively, with 8 bases between them. The CDR3 nucleotides read TGTGCCAGCAGTCGCGAGGGCAATCAGCCCCAGCATTTT. It yields the protein CASSREGNQPQHF.

The rearrangement uses TRBV5-4 and TRBJ1-2, with TRBD1 matching over 9 bases. This CDR3 comprises 14 residues. The trim removed 5 bases at V and 6 bases at J, leaving 8 bases unmatched. CDR1 is SGHNT and CDR2 is YYREEE in the germline V gene (reference sequence). The CDR3 sequence: CASRLRTGAHGYTF. In DNA, the CDR3 is TGTGCCAGCAGGCTCCGGACAGGGGCGCATGGCTACACCTTC.

The chain recombines TRBV30 with TRBJ1-1, with D unclear. Germline V gene lookup returns CDR1 GTSNPN and CDR2 SVGIG (reference sequence). V lost 4 bases and J lost 2, with 20 bases in between. The CDR3 is made up of 16 amino acids. CDR3 region: CAWTPIRNPVNTEAFF. The CDR3 DNA reads TGTGCCTGGACCCCAATCAGAAACCCCGTTAACACTGAAGCTTTCTTT.

The chain carries TRBV24-1 and TRBJ1-2; a weak D match, TRBD1 (5 bases). Per the germline V gene, CDR1 is KGHDR and CDR2 is SFDVKD. The V and J ends lost 0 bases and 7 bases respectively, with 11 bases between them. The CDR3 has 14 amino acids. The CDR3 nucleotides read TGTGCCACCAGTGATTTGGCAGGGCCGGCTGGCTACACCTTC. It specifies CATSDLAGPAGYTF.

The chain joins TRBV7-9 to TRBJ2-5; TRBD1 might be the D (6 bases). The germline CDR1 and CDR2 sequences are SEHNR and FQNEAQ (reference sequence). V was shortened by 1 base and J by 3 bases, with 12 bases between the two germline ends. The CDR3 covers 15 residues. The CDR3 spells CASSLGGPAEETQYF. CDR3 bases: TGTGCCAGCAGCTTAGGGGGGCCGGCCGAAGAGACCCAGTACTTC.